This TCR beta chain was recovered during a study of regulatory T cells in long-lasting Graves disease. The overall study: New Graves' disease cases had less than 3 months of antithyroid drugs.

This clonotype came up a few times. Time point denoted: newly diagnosed GD, antithyroid drugs for less than 3 months. The TCR library was made from RNA extracted from PBMCs. Libraries of TCR beta came from iRepertoire HTBI primers plus Arm-PCR of CDR3 regions. TCRdb itself ran the multiplex PCR reads through MiXCR, one entry per CDR3 protein. Of about 530,000 distinct CDR3 sequences in the sample, around 15% were seen once. The trim removed 3 bases at V and 7 bases at J, leaving 5 bases unmatched. The V gene's germline CDR1 is LNHDA and CDR2 SQIVND (reference sequence). This CDR3 is 15 amino acids long. The data also belong to a second study, concerning T cells in Graves' hyperthyroidism and ophthalmopathy.

J is TRBJ2-1 and V is TRBV19; the match to TRBD1 covers 11 bases. The source is a woman aged 40 to 65 with Graves disease. Source: peripheral blood mononuclear cells (PBMCs), taken at new diagnosis, from a patient treated with antithyroid drugs. The CDR3 is CASSMGQGVSNEQFF. CDR3 nucleotide sequence: TGTGCCAGTAGTATGGGACAGGGGGTCAGTAATGAGCAGTTCTTC. Combining the CDR3 with reference TRBV19 and TRBJ2-1 gives the whole variable domain DGGITQSPKYLFRKEGQNVTLSCEQNLNHDAMYWYRQDPGQGLRLIYYSQIVNDFQKGDIAEGYSVSREKKESFPLTVTSAQKNPTAFYLCASSMGQGVSNEQFFGPGTRLTVL.